What follows are 23 T cell receptor beta chains derived from one specimen sequenced in a study of blood T cell repertoires in COVID-19. Generated by immunoSEQ multiplex PCR, the TCRdb table keeps only in-frame clones and is missing some. This table has under 250,000 clones, around nine tenths appearing once. The sample taken for sequencing was peripheral blood. Receptors were obtained from a man aged 18 to 30 with active or convalescent COVID-19.

V usage is TRBV12-3 or TRBV12-4 and J usage is TRBJ1-2; no clear D. The CDR3 is 12 amino acids. The germline V and J ends were trimmed by 3 bases and 4 bases, with 6 bases remaining between them. The DNA for the CDR3 is TGTGCCAGCAGTTTTGAGGGCTATGGCTACACCTTC. Its translation is CASSFEGYGYTF.

This clone has a single count. The chain couples TRBV2 to TRBJ2-3; no reliable D call. This CDR3 is 11 amino acids long. Germline assignment: CDR1 SNHLY and CDR2 FYNNEI. V lost 4 bases to trimming and J lost 8 bases, with 7 bases between them. The CDR3 sequence is CASSAKFTQYF. The CDR3 bases are TGTGCCAGCAGTGCTAAGTTTACGCAGTATTTT.

The genes are TRBV28 and TRBJ2-7; TRBD1 agrees at 7 bases. CDR1 and CDR2 from the germline V gene are MDHEN and SYDVKM. CDR3 length: 14 residues. V shed 7 bases, J shed 2 bases, and the junction held 8 bases outside the gene matches. The CDR3: CASMNRGLTYEQYF. Written as DNA, the CDR3 is TGTGCCAGCATGAACAGGGGCCTAACCTACGAGCAGTACTTC.

This clone occurred once. The chain employs TRBV7-9 and TRBJ1-2; D is unresolved. The CDR3 has 11 residues. CDR1 and CDR2 (germline): SEHNR, FQNEAQ (reference sequence). V was cut by 7 bases and J by 3 bases, with 6 bases left in between. This chain's CDR3 is CASMSDYGYTF. CDR3 coding DNA: TGTGCCAGCATGTCAGACTATGGCTACACCTTC.

J is TRBJ2-1 and V is TRBV21-1; the table assigns TRBD1, which was not confirmed against the DNA. TRBV21-1 has pseudogene status. The CDR3 is made up of 18 amino acids. The chain's CDR3 is CASSKDLGQGAPDNEQFF. CDR3 bases: TGTGCCAGCAGCAAAGACTTGGGGCAGGGGGCCCCTGACAATGAGCAGTTCTTC.

The V call is TRBV5-1, the J call TRBJ2-7; 8 bases line up with TRBD1. V gave up 0 bases and J gave up 2 bases; unmatched junction bases: 7. The V gene's germline CDR1 is SGHRS and CDR2 YFSETQ. There are 16 residues in the CDR3. The CDR3 nucleotides are TGCGCCAGCAGCTTGGGATTGGACAGGGTGACCTACGAGCAGTACTTC. It encodes CASSLGLDRVTYEQYF.

The chain links TRBV5-1 to TRBJ2-2, with 13 bases aligning to TRBD2. The CDR3 is made up of 17 amino acids. The germline gives CDR1 SGHRS, CDR2 YFSETQ. Trimming at V came to 3 bases and at J to 5 bases, leaving 7 bases not matched to a gene. The CDR3 sequence: CASSSGLAGRRTGELFF. DNA for the CDR3: TGCGCCAGCAGCTCGGGACTAGCGGGACGGAGAACCGGGGAGCTGTTTTTT.

The chain carries TRBV28 and TRBJ1-2; D not resolved. CDR3 length: 13 residues. Germline CDR1 and CDR2: MDHEN and SYDVKM. Between the trimmed V and J ends, which lost 5 bases and 2 bases, there was a span of 9 bases. The CDR3 reads CASSRAGNYGYTF. CDR3 sequence (DNA): TGTGCCAGCAGTCGGGCGGGAAACTATGGCTACACCTTC.

The chain employs TRBV24-1 and TRBJ2-5; 7 nucleotides match TRBD2. CDR1 KGHDR and CDR2 SFDVKD come from the germline V gene. Unmatched junction bases numbered 11, after V lost 3 bases and J lost 5 bases. This CDR3 contains 16 residues. The CDR3 sequence is CATSDQSQNSGETQYF. Here the CDR3 DNA reads TGTGCCACCAGTGATCAGAGTCAGAATAGCGGGGAGACCCAGTACTTC.

In this sample, this clone turned up a few times. The chain has TRBV6-2 or TRBV6-3 and TRBJ2-7, with 7 nucleotides matching TRBD1. Germline values: CDR1 MNHEY, CDR2 SVGEGT. The V segment lost 5 bases and the J segment 2 bases; nucleotides outside the gene matches: 12. CDR3 length: 16 amino acids. CDR3 coding DNA: TGTGCCAGCAGTAACCTCCGGGACAGACCTACCTACGAGCAGTACTTC. Encoded protein: CASSNLRDRPTYEQYF.

V is TRBV15 and J is TRBJ1-2; possibly TRBD1 for D (5 bases). Trimming cost V 0 bases and J 8 bases, with 7 bases left between them. The CDR3 has 12 residues. CDR1 is LNHNV, CDR2 YYDKDF, per germline (reference sequence). CDR3 in amino acids: CATSREAGGYTF. Here the CDR3 DNA reads TGTGCCACCAGCAGAGAGGCAGGGGGCTACACCTTC. Supplemented by reference TRBV15 and TRBJ1-2, the full variable domain reads DAMVIQNPRYQVTQFGKPVTLSCSQTLNHNVMYWYQQKSSQAPKLLFHYYDKDFNNEADTPDNFQSRRPNTSFCFLDIRSPGLGDTAMYLCATSREAGGYTFGSGTRLTVV.

V and J are TRBV7-9 and TRBJ1-2; 8 positions agree with TRBD1. The V gene's germline CDR1 is SEHNR and CDR2 FQNEAQ (reference sequence). The CDR3 contains 14 residues. J lost 5 bases, V lost 4 bases, and 6 bases had no gene match. CDR3 region: CASSSGDRGYGYTF. As DNA, the CDR3 is TGTGCCAGCAGCTCCGGAGACAGGGGTTATGGCTACACCTTC.

As regards this clone: Other nucleotide sequences from this sample produce the same CDR3. The rearrangement uses TRBV6-2 or TRBV6-3 and TRBJ2-7; 14 bases match TRBD2. CDR1 and CDR2 from the germline V gene are MNHEY and SVGEGT. This CDR3 has 17 residues. V was pared by 4 bases and J by 1 base, with 6 bases of the junction left unmatched. The CDR3 reads CASSSPRTSGGSYEQYF. The CDR3 DNA is TGTGCCAGCAGTTCCCCCAGGACTAGCGGGGGGTCCTACGAGCAGTACTTC.

This clone showed up just once. V is TRBV7-2 and J is TRBJ2-1, with 8 bases lining up with TRBD2. Germline trimming cut 5 bases from V and 7 bases from J; bases unmatched to any gene: 7. Germline V gene sequence: CDR1 SGHTA, CDR2 FQGNSA. The CDR3 consists of 14 residues. CDR3 loop: CASSPRRGGNEQFF. The CDR3 DNA is TGTGCCAGCAGCCCCCGCCGCGGGGGGAATGAGCAGTTCTTC.

The V and J genes are TRBV21-1 and TRBJ1-5; the D call TRBD1 from the table was never checked on the DNA. TRBV21-1 corresponds to a pseudogene. The CDR3 is 19 residues long. In DNA form, the CDR3 reads TGTGCCAGCACCCTACTTGCGGACACTCGGAGAAATAGCAATCAGCCCCAGCATTTT. Translated: CASTLLADTRRNSNQPQHF.

This chain links TRBV6-2 or TRBV6-3 with TRBJ2-1; D is perhaps TRBD2 (5 bases). Germline V CDR1 and CDR2: MNHEY, SVGEGT. This CDR3 spans 13 amino acids. Trimming cost V 5 bases and J 2 bases, with 7 bases left between them. CDR3 protein: CASSPRAYNEQFF. DNA for the CDR3: TGTGCCAGCAGTCCGAGGGCCTACAATGAGCAGTTCTTC.

The rearrangement joins TRBV9 to TRBJ1-5; the D is unclear. In germline, CDR1 is SGDLS, CDR2 YYNGEE. This CDR3 spans 14 amino acids. V was clipped by 3 bases and J by 5 bases, with 12 bases between them. The CDR3 protein is CASSAMQTDQPQHF. As DNA, the CDR3 is TGTGCCAGCAGCGCGATGCAGACTGATCAGCCCCAGCATTTT.

This chain uses TRBV5-1 with TRBJ2-7; 9 nucleotides match TRBD2. V shed 5 bases and J 2 bases; nucleotides not matched to a gene: 5. CDR1 SGHRS and CDR2 YFSETQ come from the germline V gene. The CDR3 covers 14 residues. Here the CDR3 reads CASSRPSGTYEQYF. For the CDR3, the DNA is TGCGCCAGCAGTAGACCTAGCGGGACCTACGAGCAGTACTTC.

The chain couples TRBV7-6 to TRBJ2-7; TRBD1 agrees at 11 bases. Germline V gene data show CDR1 as SGHVS and CDR2 as FNYEAQ. The CDR3 loop spans 15 amino acids. J was trimmed by 3 bases and V by 1 base; bases with no gene match: 2. CDR3 in DNA: TGTGCCAGCAGCTTAGGGGGGACAGGGGGCTACGAGCAGTACTTC. Its translation: CASSLGGTGGYEQYF.

This clone was observed a single time. This rearrangement joins TRBV10-3 to TRBJ2-3; perhaps TRBD1 as D (5 bases). The CDR3 totals 14 residues. The ends were cut back, 8 bases at V and 0 bases at J, with 12 bases in the middle. CDR1 is ENHRY, CDR2 SYGVKD, per germline. The CDR3: CAIGQVGSTDTQYF. The CDR3 bases are TGTGCCATCGGACAAGTGGGTAGCACAGATACGCAGTATTTT.

The chain links TRBV7-2 to TRBJ2-7; 11 bases fit TRBD1. The CDR3 runs 16 residues. Germline CDR1 reads SGHTA; CDR2 reads FQGNSA. Trimming took 1 base from V and 5 from J; bases not matched to a gene: 7. The CDR3 coding sequence is TGTGCCAGCAGCTTAGTGGTTGGACAGGGGGCCCACGAGCAGTACTTC. Translation gives CASSLVVGQGAHEQYF.

The rearrangement uses TRBV7-2 and TRBJ2-2; 7 bases map to TRBD2. Unmatched junction bases numbered 7, after V lost 3 bases and J lost 6 bases. The CDR3 runs to 15 residues. Germline-derived CDR1 and CDR2 are SGHTA and FQGNSA. The CDR3 region has the DNA TGTGCCAGCAGCTTCCGCGGGGGTTGGTCCGGGGAGCTGTTTTTT. Amino acid sequence: CASSFRGGWSGELFF.

Only a few counts were recorded for this clone. V is TRBV3-1 (or the pseudogene TRBV3-2) and J is TRBJ2-2; TRBD2 matches at 10 bases. The CDR3 loop spans 15 amino acids. V shed 4 bases, J shed 7 bases, and the junction held 6 bases outside the gene matches. Germline assignment: CDR1 LGHDT and CDR2 YNNKEL (reference sequence). The CDR3 DNA reads TGTGCCAGCAGCCCTAGCGGGAGTATTGTCGGGGAGCTGTTTTTT. Protein product: CASSPSGSIVGELFF.